The clone carrying this T cell receptor (beta chain) was observed many times. The germline CDR1 and CDR2 sequences are SGHRS and YFSETQ. Trimming removed 1 base at V and 1 base at J, with 9 bases between. This CDR3 is 14 amino acids long. CD8+CD57+ cell expansion had been shown by flow cytometry in patients chosen for sequencing. This sample was taken from a study of CD8+CD57+ T cells in acquired aplastic anemia. The template for TCR beta VDJ and CDR3 sequence profiling was genomic DNA. TCRdb ran MiXCR on the reads and lists one entry per CDR3 protein. The sample shows roughly 200,000 distinct CDR3 sequences, approximately 65% of them seen only once.

V gene TRBV5-1 combines with J gene TRBJ2-7; D call uncertain. The clonotype was recovered from a human donor with aplastic anemia. The sequencing input was sorted CD4+, CD8+, or CD8+CD57+ T cells (not recorded which) from PBMCs. The CDR3 protein is CASSLPESSYEQYF. CDR3 nucleotide sequence: TGCGCCAGCAGCTTGCCCGAGTCATCCTACGAGCAGTACTTC.